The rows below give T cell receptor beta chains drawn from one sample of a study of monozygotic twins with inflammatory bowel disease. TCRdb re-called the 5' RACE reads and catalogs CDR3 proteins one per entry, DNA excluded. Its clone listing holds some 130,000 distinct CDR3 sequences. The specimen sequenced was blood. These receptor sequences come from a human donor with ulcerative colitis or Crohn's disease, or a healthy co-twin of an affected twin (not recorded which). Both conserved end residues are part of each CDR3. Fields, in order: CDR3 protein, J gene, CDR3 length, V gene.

CDR3 protein: CASSLAGNKETQYF
J gene: TRBJ2-5
CDR3 length: 14
V gene: TRBV5-1

CDR3 protein: CAWSVERQPQHF
J gene: TRBJ1-5
CDR3 length: 12
V gene: TRBV30

CDR3 protein: CASSHRTAPSNTEAFF
J gene: TRBJ1-1
CDR3 length: 16
V gene: TRBV4-1

CDR3 protein: CATSREGAHYNEQFF
J gene: TRBJ2-1
CDR3 length: 15
V gene: TRBV15

CDR3 protein: CASSPVPGAEAFF
J gene: TRBJ1-1
CDR3 length: 13
V gene: TRBV5-1

CDR3 protein: CSVVPLSGPYEQYF
J gene: TRBJ2-7
CDR3 length: 14
V gene: TRBV29-1

CDR3 protein: CASSWQGGNTEAFF
J gene: TRBJ1-1
CDR3 length: 14
V gene: TRBV5-1

CDR3 protein: CSVTRGTRGTGELFF
J gene: TRBJ2-2
CDR3 length: 15
V gene: TRBV29-1

CDR3 protein: CATSDLPGLASNTGELFF
J gene: TRBJ2-2
CDR3 length: 18
V gene: TRBV24-1

CDR3 protein: CASSLAQGAEAFF
J gene: TRBJ1-1
CDR3 length: 13
V gene: TRBV7-2

CDR3 protein: CASRSGTVTGELFF
J gene: TRBJ2-2
CDR3 length: 14
V gene: TRBV6-6